This TCR beta chain was sequenced during a study of shared clonotypes between healthy human individuals. Study at large: CD4 naive and CD4 memory each took three plates per donor, while CD8 naive took two and CD8 memory one.

When replicate PCRs were run on sorted subsets, they used around 200 ng DNA, about 30,000 T cell genomes. TCRdb's copy holds only in-frame clones and misses some; the assay was immunoSEQ multiplex PCR. This table has 950,000 to 1,100,000 clones, roughly 74% appearing once. There are 13 residues in the CDR3. Trimming left V 1 base short and J 8 bases short, with 8 bases between. CDR1 KGHSH and CDR2 LQKENI come from the germline V gene. This chain connects TRBV18 to TRBJ1-4; D unresolved. Sequencing was carried out using memory CD4+ T cells from PBMCs. Subset denoted: CD45RA-negative fraction. The receptor was isolated from a young man in good health. Some clones in this sample may be carry-over from other donors' samples. For the CDR3, the DNA is TGTGCCAGCTCACCACGTCTAAGGGAAAAACTGTTTTTT. Protein sequence: CASSPRLREKLFF.